These 31 T cell receptor beta chains came from one sample sequenced in a study of post-analysis software for immune sequencing data. These receptors have no known antigen. Whole-study findings and limits: Five or six TRBV segments, TRBV5-6, TRBV5-1 and TRBV20-1 among them, were found more frequent in patients than controls.

Every TCR beta cDNA library bore unique molecular identifiers. TCRdb recomputed calls from the PCR reads with MiXCR, one row per CDR3 protein. Found here are about 770,000 distinct CDR3 sequences, more than 45% of them singletons; the top ten hold approximately 5%. The sequenced material came from blood. The receptors shown here come from a girl between 5 and 17 years old with multiple sclerosis.

This clonotype was observed once. J is TRBJ2-6 and V is TRBV5-1; D gene ambiguous. This CDR3 has 16 residues. V shed 4 bases and J shed 0 bases, with 11 bases lying between them. Germline V lookup: CDR1 SGHRS, CDR2 YFSETQ. For the CDR3, the DNA is TGCGCCAGCAGCGGGTTTAAGAGCTCTGGGGCCAACGTCCTGACTTTC. Amino acid sequence: CASSGFKSSGANVLTF.

The chain couples TRBV6-5 to TRBJ1-3; D is ambiguous. V lost 0 bases to trimming and J lost 2 bases, with 8 bases between them. The CDR3 is 15 residues long. Per germline, CDR1 MNHEY and CDR2 SVGAGI. CDR3 bases: TGTGCCAGCAGTTACTCTAGCCCGACTGGAAACACCATATATTTT. Amino acid sequence: CASSYSSPTGNTIYF.

This clonotype was observed at least ten times. The chain combines TRBV10-3 with TRBJ2-3, with 12 positions matching TRBD2. Trimming took 8 bases from V and 4 from J; bases not matched to a gene: 7. Looked up from germline, CDR1 is ENHRY and CDR2 is SYGVKD. The CDR3 spans 15 residues. The CDR3 reads CAIGRGTSGSDTQYF. DNA for the CDR3: TGTGCCATCGGCCGAGGGACTAGCGGGTCAGATACGCAGTATTTT.

The chain couples TRBV7-2 to TRBJ2-6; no firm D call. Germline CDR1 reads SGHTA; CDR2 reads FQGNSA. CDR3 size: 16 residues. Trimming left V 2 bases short and J 5 bases short, with 13 bases between. This CDR3 reads CASSLFGFPRANVLTF. CDR3 DNA: TGTGCCAGCAGCTTATTCGGGTTCCCCAGGGCCAACGTCCTGACTTTC. Full variable domain (rest looked up from reference TRBV7-2 and TRBJ2-6): GAGVSQSPSNKVTEKGKDVELRCDPISGHTALYWYRQSLGQGLEFLIYFQGNSAPDKSGLPSDRFSAERTGGSVSTLTIQRTQQEDSAVYLCASSLFGFPRANVLTFGAGSRLTVL.

This clonotype has only a few counts. V and J are TRBV6-1 and TRBJ2-1, with unresolved D. Trimming took 11 bases from V and 4 from J, leaving 9 bases between them. CDR3 length equals 11 residues. CDR1 is MNHNS, CDR2 SASEGT, per germline. CDR3 in amino acids: CAGARYNEQFF. The CDR3 DNA reads TGTGCCGGAGCGCGGTACAATGAGCAGTTCTTC.

Only a few counts were recorded for this clonotype. At one of its ends the junction is not consistent with the germline gene, which may arise from a read error. The rearrangement links TRBV25-1 to TRBJ2-3; D is uncertain. CDR1 is MGHDK, CDR2 SYGVNS, per germline. The CDR3 runs 12 residues. CDR3 in DNA: TGTGCCAGCGGTGAAGGTGGTGGTACGCAGTATTTT. This sequence encodes CASGEGGGTQYF.

This clonotype came up a few times. The genes are TRBV6-5 and TRBJ1-1, with D possibly matching TRBD1 (5 bases). The V gene's germline CDR1 is MNHEY and CDR2 SVGAGI. V was pared by 7 bases and J by 0 bases, with 12 bases between. The CDR3 runs 14 residues. The CDR3 DNA is TGTGCCAGCAACGTCGGGGGACTGAACACTGAAGCTTTCTTT. It translates to CASNVGGLNTEAFF.

CDR3 in DNA: TGTGCCAGCAGTGAACGGAGAACGGAGACCCAGTACTTC. Amino acids: CASSERRTETQYF. The chain joins TRBV25-1 to TRBJ2-5; no reliable D call. Looked up from germline, CDR1 is MGHDK and CDR2 is SYGVNS. With 2 bases removed from V and 5 bases from J, the gap between germline ends came to 9 bases. The CDR3 has 13 amino acids. Together with reference TRBV25-1 and TRBJ2-5, the CDR3 gives the full variable domain: EADIYQTPRYLVIGTGKKITLECSQTMGHDKMYWYQQDPGMELHLIHYSYGVNSTEKGDLSSESTVSRIRTEHFPLTLESARPSHTSQYLCASSERRTETQYFGPGTRLLVL.

This chain joins TRBV29-1 and TRBJ2-3, with a tentative D call TRBD1 (7 bases). This CDR3 region has 14 residues. Per germline, CDR1 SQVTM and CDR2 ANQGSEA. V was pared by 3 bases and J by 2 bases, with 12 bases between. The CDR3 DNA reads TGCAGCGTTGACCCGGAGGGGGCCACAGATACGCAGTATTTT. It translates to CSVDPEGATDTQYF.

V is TRBV3-1 and J is TRBJ1-2; the match to TRBD1 covers 8 bases. Germline values: CDR1 LGHDT, CDR2 YNNKEL (reference sequence). Trimming removed 4 bases from V and 3 bases from J; junction bases left unmatched: 7. The length of the CDR3 is 15 residues. The CDR3 nucleotides read TGTGCCAGCAGCCCAGACAGGGGTCGAGACTATGGCTACACCTTC. Its translation: CASSPDRGRDYGYTF.

This clonotype was recorded a few times. The chain joins TRBV28 to TRBJ2-5, with TRBD1 matching over 9 bases. Per the germline V gene, CDR1 is MDHEN and CDR2 is SYDVKM. This CDR3 is built from 15 residues. J was trimmed by 4 bases and V by 5 bases; bases with no gene match: 8. The CDR3 coding sequence is TGTGCCAGCAGTACGGACAGGGGTTCGGGAGAGACCCAGTACTTC. Translated: CASSTDRGSGETQYF.

V and J are TRBV28 and TRBJ2-5; D is possibly TRBD1 (5 bases). Deletions cut 2 bases from V and 7 bases from J, with 17 bases between. The length of the CDR3 is 15 residues. Germline loops: CDR1 MDHEN, CDR2 SYDVKM. This chain's CDR3 is CASSLARANLGTQYF. The DNA of the CDR3 is TGTGCCAGCAGTTTAGCCAGGGCCAATTTGGGGACCCAGTACTTC.

DNA for the CDR3: TGCAGCGTTGCTCACGGTAATGGCTACACCTTC. Protein sequence: CSVAHGNGYTF. The chain combines TRBV29-1 with TRBJ1-2; D ambiguous. The CDR3 sequence is 11 residues long. V dropped 4 bases and J dropped 6 bases, with 9 bases sitting between them. The V gene's germline CDR1 is SQVTM and CDR2 ANQGSEA.

This chain links TRBV27 with TRBJ1-6, with 8 bases that match TRBD1. CDR1 and CDR2 (germline): MNHEY, SMNVEV (reference sequence). Germline trimming cut 3 bases from V and 7 bases from J; bases unmatched to any gene: 8. CDR3 length: 16 amino acids. The CDR3, as DNA: TGTGCCAGCAGTTTCGGACTAGGACAGGGCAATTCACCCCTCCACTTT. This codes for CASSFGLGQGNSPLHF.

This clonotype turned up a few times. The rearrangement links TRBV6-2 or TRBV6-3 to TRBJ1-2; D uncertain. The CDR3 spans 13 residues. The V gene's germline CDR1 is MNHEY and CDR2 SVGEGT. Trimming shortened V by 2 bases and J by 4 bases, and 8 bases separated the two germline ends. CDR3 DNA: TGTGCCAGCAGTTACATCAGGTCCTATGGCTACACCTTC. Its protein is CASSYIRSYGYTF.

This chain connects TRBV6-5 to TRBJ1-1; 9 bases are shared with TRBD1. The CDR3 is made up of 16 amino acids. Germline CDR1 reads MNHEY; CDR2 reads SVGAGI. V was pared by 6 bases and J by 1 base, with 9 bases of the junction left unmatched. The DNA of the CDR3 is TGTGCCAGCAGCTTCGGACAGGGGTGGAAGAACACTGAAGCTTTCTTT. It codes for CASSFGQGWKNTEAFF.

The chain is built from TRBV5-8 and TRBJ2-3, with 8 bases fitting TRBD1. Germline V lookup: CDR1 SGHTS, CDR2 YDEGEE. Trimming cost V 2 bases and J 10 bases; bases outside gene matches: 15. This CDR3 spans 16 amino acids. DNA of the CDR3: TGTGCCAGCAGCTTCGGACAGGGACCAAGTCCCGATGCGCAGTATTTT. Translated: CASSFGQGPSPDAQYF.

Only a few counts were recorded for this clonotype. The junction does not match germline at one end; this may be a read error. The chain is built from TRBV20-1 and TRBJ1-2, with D maybe TRBD1 (6 bases). This CDR3 contains 15 residues. Germline V gene lookup returns CDR1 DFQATT and CDR2 SNEGSKA (reference sequence). CDR3 protein: CSARPSRQENYDYTF. In DNA, the CDR3 is TGCAGTGCTAGACCCTCGCGACAGGAGAACTATGACTACACCTTC.

V gene TRBV4-1 combines with J gene TRBJ2-7; D ambiguous. The assigned J gene may be wrong: the sequence end matches TRBJ2-4 better. This CDR3 comprises 16 residues. Germline assignment: CDR1 MGHRA and CDR2 YSYEKL. The CDR3 protein is CASSQVTELAKNIQYF. The CDR3 bases are TGCGCCAGCAGCCAGGTCACAGAACTAGCCAAAAACATTCAGTACTTC.

The sample holds a few counts of this clonotype. J is TRBJ2-3 and V is TRBV12-3 or TRBV12-4; 7 bases line up with TRBD2. This CDR3 is built from 15 residues. With V trimmed by 3 bases and J by 4 bases, 7 bases remained unmatched. The CDR3 spells CASSFAGDTADTQYF. The CDR3 region has the DNA TGTGCCAGCAGTTTCGCGGGAGATACGGCAGATACGCAGTATTTT.

In nucleotides, the CDR3 is TGTGCCATCAGTGAGAATTCCCAAGGGCAGAATGAGCAGTTCTTC. This sequence encodes CAISENSQGQNEQFF. The rearrangement uses TRBV10-3 and TRBJ2-1, with unresolved D. This CDR3 comprises 15 residues. Germline loops: CDR1 ENHRY, CDR2 SYGVKD. Trimming stripped 2 bases from V and 7 bases from J, with 15 bases between.

This clonotype was counted many times. The V and J genes are TRBV29-1 and TRBJ2-1; 14 nucleotides match TRBD2. CDR1 is SQVTM and CDR2 is ANQGSEA in the germline V gene. The CDR3 runs to 16 residues. V lost 7 bases to trimming and J lost 8 bases; unmatched junction nucleotides: 13. This chain's CDR3 is CSAMPTGTSGSYEQFF. The DNA for the CDR3 is TGCAGCGCGATGCCAACCGGGACTAGCGGGAGTTATGAGCAGTTCTTC.

The chain links TRBV5-1 to TRBJ2-1; the D gene could be TRBD1 or TRBD2 (6 bases each). In germline, CDR1 is SGHRS, CDR2 YFSETQ. Trimming cost V 4 bases and J 5 bases, with 16 bases left between them. The CDR3 totals 15 residues. The CDR3 is CASSPGGRRDNEQFF. The CDR3 DNA sequence: TGCGCCAGCAGCCCCGGGGGCCGGAGGGACAATGAGCAGTTCTTC.

The V and J genes are TRBV7-8 and TRBJ1-5; no clear D. With 5 bases removed from V and 0 bases from J, the gap between germline ends came to 14 bases. The CDR3 totals 16 residues. Germline V gene lookup returns CDR1 SGHVS and CDR2 FQNEAQ. This chain's CDR3 is CASSLLAGYSNQPQHF. The CDR3 DNA reads TGTGCCAGCAGCCTCCTGGCAGGCTATAGCAATCAGCCCCAGCATTTT.

About this clonotype itself: This may arise from a read error, as a much more abundant clone is one base away. The chain is built from TRBV20-1 and TRBJ2-1; D remains ambiguous. CDR3 size: 11 residues. Germline V gene lookup returns CDR1 DFQATT and CDR2 SNEGSKA (reference sequence). The CDR3 bases are TGCAGGGCCCATAGCTACAATGAGCAGTTCTTC. This codes for CRAHSYNEQFF.

The chain employs TRBV20-1 and TRBJ2-1, with D perhaps given as TRBD1 or TRBD2 (5 bases each). V was cut by 5 bases and J by 0 bases, with 11 bases left in between. Looked up from germline, CDR1 is DFQATT and CDR2 is SNEGSKA (reference sequence). CDR3 length: 14 amino acids. In DNA form, the CDR3 reads TGCAGTGCTGCTACGGGGACCTCCTACAATGAGCAGTTCTTC. This translates into CSAATGTSYNEQFF.

The V call is TRBV13, the J call TRBJ1-2; 9 bases map to TRBD1. The CDR3 totals 15 residues. CDR1 and CDR2 from the germline V gene are PRHDT and FYEKMQ (reference sequence). V trimming: 5 bases; J trimming: 4 bases; junction bases outside the gene matches: 8. CDR3 DNA sequence: TGTGCCAGCAGCAGCCGGGACAGGGAGTCCTATGGCTACACCTTC. Amino acid sequence: CASSSRDRESYGYTF.

This clonotype was picked up one time. The gene calls are TRBV7-9 and TRBJ1-1; D not certain. Trimming pared 5 bases from V and 1 base from J, leaving 14 bases between. The CDR3 loop spans 15 amino acids. Germline V gene data show CDR1 as SEHNR and CDR2 as FQNEAQ (reference sequence). The CDR3 protein is CASSPSLATNTEAFF. In nucleotides, the CDR3 is TGTGCCAGCAGCCCCTCGCTGGCAACGAACACTGAAGCTTTCTTT.

This clonotype was counted a few times. The chain employs TRBV7-2 and TRBJ1-5, with D possibly matching TRBD1 (5 bases). Germline-derived CDR1 and CDR2 are SGHTA and FQGNSA. The CDR3 covers 15 residues. Between the trimmed V and J ends, which lost 5 bases and 2 bases, there was a span of 13 bases. CDR3 sequence: CASSRWEGGNQPQHF. CDR3 DNA: TGTGCCAGCAGCAGGTGGGAAGGGGGCAATCAGCCCCAGCATTTT.

The chain links TRBV13 to TRBJ1-1, with a possible D match to TRBD1 (5 bases). Germline loops: CDR1 PRHDT, CDR2 FYEKMQ (reference sequence). CDR3 length: 13 amino acids. Trimming removed 8 bases at V and 6 bases at J, with 16 bases between. The CDR3 nucleotides are TGTGCCAGCTCGGGGCCCCCAACCGCTGAAGCTTTCTTT. It encodes CASSGPPTAEAFF.

The V and J genes are TRBV14 and TRBJ2-1; 14 bases agree with TRBD2. Germline V CDR1 and CDR2: SGHDN, FVKESK. The CDR3 is 16 amino acids. The trim removed 2 bases at V and 8 bases at J, leaving 5 bases unmatched. In DNA form, the CDR3 reads TGTGCCAGCAGCCAAATTTTGGGACTAGCGGGAGATGAGCAGTTCTTC. Amino acids: CASSQILGLAGDEQFF.